These T cell receptor beta chains were read from a single sample in a study of blood T cell repertoires in COVID-19. The assay was immunoSEQ multiplex PCR, and TCRdb's table has in-frame clones only and misses some. The table records roughly 180,000 clones, almost 80% of them present only once. The specimen sequenced was peripheral blood. These receptors were obtained from a man aged 55 to 69 with active or convalescent COVID-19. Each CDR3 is given with its conserved first and last residue. The D gene is left open where the match is weak. Not every row has a clone size; where given, it reads once, few, many or a size class.

v_gene	abundance	d_gene	len	j_gene	CDR3aa	CDR3nt
TRBV6-5	.	TRBD1	15	TRBJ1-3	CASRDRGPQTNTIYF	TGTGCCAGCCGGGACAGGGGACCTCAAACAAACACCATATATTTT
TRBV28	.	TRBD2	15	TRBJ2-4	CATLVAGAAKNIQYF	TGTGCCACCCTCGTAGCGGGGGCAGCCAAAAACATTCAGTACTTC
TRBV7-2	.	.	16	TRBJ1-6	CATHREGSSYNSPLHF	TGTGCCACCCACCGGGAGGGGAGCTCCTATAATTCACCCCTCCACTTT
TRBV14	.	.	12	TRBJ2-3	CASSLTLGTQYF	TGTGCCAGCAGCCTCACCTTGGGCACGCAGTATTTT
TRBV7-8	.	.	13	TRBJ2-7	CASSLGLAYEQYF	TGTGCCAGCAGCTTAGGTCTAGCCTACGAGCAGTACTTC
TRBV7-3	few	TRBD1	15	TRBJ1-5	CASSLRTGLGQPQHF	TGTGCCAGCAGCTTGCGGACAGGGTTAGGTCAGCCCCAGCATTTT
TRBV12-3/TRBV12-4	.	.	13	TRBJ2-4	CASVLLGKNIQYF	TGTGCCAGCGTCCTGCTAGGCAAAAACATTCAGTACTTC
TRBV7-2	once	.	16	TRBJ2-1	CASRGTWSEGYNEQFF	TGTGCCAGCAGGGGGACTTGGTCTGAAGGCTACAATGAGCAGTTCTTC
TRBV29-1	.	.	13	TRBJ1-1	CSVREQGGTEAFF	TGCAGCGTCCGGGAACAGGGAGGGACTGAAGCTTTCTTT
TRBV14	few	TRBD2	16	TRBJ2-7	CASSHAPGLAGNEQYF	TGTGCCAGCAGCCACGCTCCGGGACTAGCGGGCAACGAGCAGTACTTC
TRBV10-3	few	TRBD1	12	TRBJ2-7	CAILGQGMKQYF	TGTGCCATACTCGGACAGGGGATGAAGCAGTACTTC
TRBV5-1	once	.	12	TRBJ2-5	CASSSGFETQYF	TGCGCCAGCAGCTCAGGGTTCGAGACCCAGTACTTC
TRBV14	.	TRBD2	14	TRBJ2-3	CASSLSGSTDTQYF	TGTGCCAGCAGCCTTAGCGGGAGCACAGATACGCAGTATTTT
TRBV5-6	.	.	16	TRBJ2-2	CASSLYGVQGTGELFF	TGTGCCAGCAGCCTCTACGGCGTCCAGGGCACCGGGGAGCTGTTTTTT
TRBV7-8	.	.	14	TRBJ1-2	CASSLVDRSYGYTF	TGTGCCAGCAGCTTAGTTGACAGGAGCTATGGCTACACCTTC
TRBV5-6	.	TRBD1	15	TRBJ2-7	CASSHNPGQSYEQYF	TGTGCCAGCAGCCATAACCCGGGACAGTCCTACGAGCAGTACTTC
TRBV27	few	.	13	TRBJ1-1	CASGTFGDTEAFF	TGTGCCAGCGGGACTTTCGGGGACACTGAAGCTTTCTTT
TRBV6-2/TRBV6-3	.	.	15	TRBJ1-5	CASSWGSSSNQPQHF	TGTGCCAGCAGTTGGGGCTCCTCTAGCAATCAGCCCCAGCATTTT
TRBV7-9	.	.	12	TRBJ2-5	CASSLARETQYF	TGTGCCAGCAGCTTAGCGAGGGAGACCCAGTACTTC
TRBV7-2	.	.	12	TRBJ2-5	CASSSLRETQYF	TGTGCCAGCAGCTCCCTCCGGGAGACCCAGTACTTC
TRBV6-5	.	TRBD1	16	TRBJ2-7	CASSYSGTGGGYEQYF	TGTGCCAGCAGTTACTCCGGGACAGGGGGCGGGTATGAGCAGTACTTC
TRBV2	few	TRBD2	16	TRBJ2-2	CASRILAGDPTGELFF	TGTGCCAGCAGAATTCTAGCGGGAGACCCCACCGGGGAGCTGTTTTTT
TRBV5-1	.	TRBD1	17	TRBJ1-6	CASSPRPFGTGASPLHF	TGCGCCAGCAGCCCGAGACCTTTTGGGACAGGGGCATCACCCCTCCACTTT
TRBV11-2	.	.	11	TRBJ2-7	CASSFPGEQYF	TGTGCCAGCAGCTTCCCCGGCGAGCAGTACTTC
TRBV28	once	TRBD2	16	TRBJ2-5	CASSSGEREFRETQYF	TGTGCCAGCAGTTCCGGGGAGCGGGAGTTCCGAGAGACCCAGTACTTC
TRBV18	.	TRBD1	15	TRBJ2-4	CASSPPTGPKNIQYF	TGTGCCAGCTCACCACCGACAGGGCCGAAAAACATTCAGTACTTC
TRBV28	few	TRBD1	16	TRBJ1-3	CASSFVGTGEGNTIYF	TGTGCCAGCAGTTTTGTGGGGACAGGGGAAGGAAACACCATATATTTT
TRBV7-3	once	.	15	TRBJ1-6	CASSLTGARNSPLHF	TGTGCCAGCAGCTTAACAGGGGCCAGGAATTCACCCCTCCACTTT